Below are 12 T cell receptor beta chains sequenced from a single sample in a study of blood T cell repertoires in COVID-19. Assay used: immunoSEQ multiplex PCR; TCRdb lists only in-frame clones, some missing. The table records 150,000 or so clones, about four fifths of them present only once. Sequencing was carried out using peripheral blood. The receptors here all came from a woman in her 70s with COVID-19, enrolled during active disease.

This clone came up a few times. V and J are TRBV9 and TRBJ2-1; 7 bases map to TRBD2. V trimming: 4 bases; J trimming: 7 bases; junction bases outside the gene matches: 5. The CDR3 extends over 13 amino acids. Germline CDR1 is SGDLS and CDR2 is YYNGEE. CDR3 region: CASSPGRTNEQFF. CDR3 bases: TGTGCCAGCAGCCCCGGGAGGACGAATGAGCAGTTCTTC.

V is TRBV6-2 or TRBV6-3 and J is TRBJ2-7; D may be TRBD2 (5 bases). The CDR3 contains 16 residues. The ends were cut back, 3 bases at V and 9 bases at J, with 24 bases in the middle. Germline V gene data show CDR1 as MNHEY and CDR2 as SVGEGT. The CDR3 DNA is TGTGCCAGCAGTTATATCCCAGCGGTCCAGCGCGGAGGGCAGTACTTC. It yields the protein CASSYIPAVQRGGQYF.

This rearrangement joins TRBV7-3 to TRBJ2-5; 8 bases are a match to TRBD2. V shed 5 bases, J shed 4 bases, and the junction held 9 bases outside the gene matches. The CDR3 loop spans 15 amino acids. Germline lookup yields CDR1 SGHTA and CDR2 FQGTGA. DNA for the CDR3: TGTGCCAGCAGCGAAATTGGACTAGCAGGAGAGACCCAGTACTTC. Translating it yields CASSEIGLAGETQYF.

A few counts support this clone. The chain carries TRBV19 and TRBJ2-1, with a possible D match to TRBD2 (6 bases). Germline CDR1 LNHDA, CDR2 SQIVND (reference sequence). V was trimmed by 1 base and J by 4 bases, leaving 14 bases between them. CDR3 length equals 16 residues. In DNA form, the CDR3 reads TGTGCCAGTAGTATAGCGGCGGGGCTACTGTACAATGAGCAGTTCTTC. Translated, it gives CASSIAAGLLYNEQFF. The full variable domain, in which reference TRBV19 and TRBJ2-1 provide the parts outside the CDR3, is DGGITQSPKYLFRKEGQNVTLSCEQNLNHDAMYWYRQDPGQGLRLIYYSQIVNDFQKGDIAEGYSVSREKKESFPLTVTSAQKNPTAFYLCASSIAAGLLYNEQFFGPGTRLTVL.

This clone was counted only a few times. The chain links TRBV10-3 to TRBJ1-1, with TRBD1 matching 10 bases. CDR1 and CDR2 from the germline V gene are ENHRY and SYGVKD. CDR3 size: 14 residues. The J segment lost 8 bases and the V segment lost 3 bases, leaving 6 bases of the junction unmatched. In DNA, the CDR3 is TGTGCCATCAGTGACCCGACAGGGGGCACCGAAGCTTTCTTT. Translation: CAISDPTGGTEAFF.

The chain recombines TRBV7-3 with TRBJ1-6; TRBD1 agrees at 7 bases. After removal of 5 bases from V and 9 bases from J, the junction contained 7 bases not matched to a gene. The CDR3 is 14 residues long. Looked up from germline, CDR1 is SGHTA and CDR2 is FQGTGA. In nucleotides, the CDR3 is TGTGCCAGCAGCCCCCAGGCAGGGGGTTCACCCCTCCACTTT. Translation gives CASSPQAGGSPLHF. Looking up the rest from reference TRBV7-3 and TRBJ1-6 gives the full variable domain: GAGVSQTPSNKVTEKGKYVELRCDPISGHTALYWYRQSLGQGPEFLIYFQGTGAADDSGLPNDRFFAVRPEGSVSTLKIQRTERGDSAVYLCASSPQAGGSPLHFGNGTRLTVT.

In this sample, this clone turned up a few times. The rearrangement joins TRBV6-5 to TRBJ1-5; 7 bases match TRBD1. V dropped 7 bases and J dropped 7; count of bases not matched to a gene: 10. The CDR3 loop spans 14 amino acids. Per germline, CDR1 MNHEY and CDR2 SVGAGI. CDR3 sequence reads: CASKEGQTKQPQHF. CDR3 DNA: TGTGCCAGCAAGGAGGGACAGACAAAACAGCCCCAGCATTTT.

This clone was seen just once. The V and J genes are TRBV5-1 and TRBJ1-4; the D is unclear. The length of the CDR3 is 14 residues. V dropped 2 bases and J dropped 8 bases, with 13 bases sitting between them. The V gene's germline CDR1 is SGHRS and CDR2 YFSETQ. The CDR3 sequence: CASSFEGTSEKLFF. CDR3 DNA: TGCGCCAGCAGCTTCGAGGGTACCTCCGAAAAACTGTTTTTT.

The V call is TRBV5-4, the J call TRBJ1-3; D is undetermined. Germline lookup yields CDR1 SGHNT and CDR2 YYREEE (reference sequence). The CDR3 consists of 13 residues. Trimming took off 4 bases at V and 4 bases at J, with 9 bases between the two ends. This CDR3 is CASSIPSGNTIYF. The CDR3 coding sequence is TGTGCCAGCAGCATTCCCTCGGGAAACACCATATATTTT.

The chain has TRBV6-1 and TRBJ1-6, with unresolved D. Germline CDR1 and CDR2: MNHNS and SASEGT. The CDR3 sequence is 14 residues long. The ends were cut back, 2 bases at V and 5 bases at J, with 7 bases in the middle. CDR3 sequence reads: CASSERGNNSPLHF. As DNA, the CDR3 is TGTGCCAGCAGTGAACGGGGTAATAATTCACCCCTCCACTTT.

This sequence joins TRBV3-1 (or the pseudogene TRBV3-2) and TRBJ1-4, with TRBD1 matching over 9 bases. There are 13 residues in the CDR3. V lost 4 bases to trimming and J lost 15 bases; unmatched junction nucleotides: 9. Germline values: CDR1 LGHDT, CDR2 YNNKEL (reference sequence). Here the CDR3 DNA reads TGTGCCAGCAGCCGACAGGGGGTTGATGGTTTGTTTTTT. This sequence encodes CASSRQGVDGLFF.

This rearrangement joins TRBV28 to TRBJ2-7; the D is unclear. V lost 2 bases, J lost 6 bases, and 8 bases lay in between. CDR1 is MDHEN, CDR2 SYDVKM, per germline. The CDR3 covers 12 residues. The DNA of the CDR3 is TGTGCCAGCAGTTTACAAGACTTCGAGCAGTACTTC. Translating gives CASSLQDFEQYF.